The 21 T cell receptor beta chains in this list originate from one sample, sequenced in a study of post-analysis software for immune sequencing data. Study-wide findings and caveats: With TRBV5-6, TRBV5-1 and TRBV20-1 included, about five TRBV segments were more frequent in patients than in controls.

Their antigens remain unidentified. Incorporated into the TCR beta cDNA libraries were unique molecular identifiers, which served to reduce PCR and sequencing biases. Each CDR3 protein is one row after TCRdb ran MiXCR on the PCR reads. The sample lists roughly 600,000 distinct CDR3 sequences, around 47% occurring once. Sequencing input: blood. These receptors originate from a girl between 10 and 17 years old with multiple sclerosis.

The chain combines TRBV12-3 or TRBV12-4 with TRBJ2-1; 13 bases line up with TRBD2. J gave up 7 bases and V 5 bases, and 17 bases lay outside the gene matches. The CDR3 has 19 residues. CDR3 sequence reads: CASSPGLAGALTPLNEQFF. CDR3 DNA: TGTGCCAGCAGTCCCGGACTAGCGGGGGCCCTAACGCCCCTAAATGAGCAGTTCTTC.

V gene TRBV5-6 combines with J gene TRBJ2-7; D tentatively reads TRBD1 or TRBD2 (5 bases each). Germline values: CDR1 SGHDT, CDR2 YYEEEE. The V gene lost 4 bases and the J gene lost 2 bases, with 16 bases spanning the gap. The CDR3 sequence is 15 residues long. In DNA form, the CDR3 reads TGTGCCAGCAGCCCATGGCAGGGAGCGCCCTACGAGCAGTACTTC. It codes for CASSPWQGAPYEQYF.

This clonotype was observed a handful of times. This rearrangement joins TRBV24-1 to TRBJ1-1, with D unresolved. Trimming stripped 2 bases from V and 3 bases from J, with 6 bases between. Looked up from germline, CDR1 is KGHDR and CDR2 is SFDVKD. The CDR3 is 13 residues long. As DNA, the CDR3 is TGTGCCACCAGTGATTCCGTCGACACTGAAGCTTTCTTT. This codes for CATSDSVDTEAFF.

The V call is TRBV7-8, the J call TRBJ2-7; D not resolved. The CDR3 covers 23 residues. Germline-derived CDR1 and CDR2 are SGHVS and FQNEAQ. V shed 3 bases and J shed 3 bases, with 39 bases lying between them. CDR3 region: CASSLNVRPDLLRGVVRHYEQYF. As DNA, the CDR3 is TGTGCCAGCAGCTTGAACGTGAGACCGGACCTACTACGTGGGGTGGTACGGCACTACGAGCAGTACTTC.

The chain is built from TRBV29-1 and TRBJ2-7; D not certain. This CDR3 has 12 residues. The germline gives CDR1 SQVTM, CDR2 ANQGSEA. V lost 4 bases to trimming and J lost 7 bases, with 14 bases between them. CDR3 nucleotides: TGCAGCGTTGCTGAGACACAGAGGGAGCAGTACTTC. Translated, it gives CSVAETQREQYF.

CDR3 residues: CASSQSLGYTF. The CDR3 DNA reads TGTGCCAGCAGTCAGAGTCTTGGCTACACCTTC. V is TRBV6-1 and J is TRBJ1-2; D unresolved. V was cut by 5 bases and J by 7 bases, with 8 bases left in between. This CDR3 is 11 amino acids long. Germline loops: CDR1 MNHNS, CDR2 SASEGT.

The rearrangement joins TRBV7-2 to TRBJ2-5, with D possibly TRBD1 on 5 matching bases. Near its end, the DNA agrees better with TRBJ2-7, so the J call may be wrong. Germline V gives CDR1 SGHTA, CDR2 FQGNSA. The CDR3 sequence is 14 residues long. The CDR3 sequence is CASSLVSTDYEQYF. In DNA form, the CDR3 reads TGTGCCAGCAGCTTAGTCTCGACAGACTACGAGCAGTACTTC.

Only a few counts were recorded for this clonotype. CDR3 DNA sequence: TGTGCCAGCAGTTTACATGGGTACGAGCAGTACTTC. Protein sequence: CASSLHGYEQYF. The rearrangement uses TRBV12-3 or TRBV12-4 and TRBJ2-7; D is undetermined. This CDR3 has 12 residues. Trimming pared 2 bases from V and 4 bases from J, leaving 6 bases between.

This clonotype was observed a handful of times. The chain carries TRBV6-5 and TRBJ1-1, with D possibly TRBD1 on 5 matching bases. Germline-derived CDR1 and CDR2 are MNHEY and SVGAGI. This CDR3 has 15 amino acids. V was clipped by 7 bases and J by 1 base, with 16 bases between them. CDR3 sequence (DNA): TGTGCCAGCACCCCCTTTAGGGGACGGAACACTGAAGCTTTCTTT. Amino acids: CASTPFRGRNTEAFF.

A few counts support this clonotype. The chain uses TRBV7-9 and TRBJ2-7; 7 nucleotides match TRBD1. Germline V lookup: CDR1 SEHNR, CDR2 FQNEAQ (reference sequence). The CDR3 is 14 amino acids. Unmatched junction bases numbered 10, after V lost 8 bases and J lost 3 bases. The CDR3 region has the DNA TGTGCCAGCCAAACCGGGACAGCAAACTACGAGCAGTACTTC. Its protein is CASQTGTANYEQYF.

The chain joins TRBV10-3 to TRBJ2-5; 7 bases line up with TRBD2. The CDR3 loop spans 16 amino acids. With 0 bases clipped from V and 5 bases from J, the junction kept 9 bases outside the gene matches. Germline CDR1 ENHRY, CDR2 SYGVKD. The CDR3 is CAISESVGLLRETQYF. The DNA of the CDR3 is TGTGCCATCAGTGAGTCGGTGGGACTACTTAGGGAGACCCAGTACTTC.

Of note for this clonotype: Relative to the germline gene, one junction end is altered; a read error may explain this. The chain carries TRBV7-7 and TRBJ2-1; 8 bases align to TRBD2. This CDR3 spans 17 amino acids. Germline V gene data show CDR1 as SSHAT and CDR2 as FNYEAQ (reference sequence). Written as DNA, the CDR3 is TGTGCCAGCAGCTTATTAGCGGGGCCCAGGGAAGACAATGGGCAGTTCTTC. It encodes CASSLLAGPREDNGQFF.

The chain combines TRBV29-1 with TRBJ2-7, with D possibly being TRBD2 (6 bases). CDR3 length: 12 amino acids. Trimming removed 4 bases at V and 1 base at J, with 8 bases between. CDR1 and CDR2 (germline): SQVTM, ANQGSEA. The CDR3 sequence is CSVAGLSYEQYF. CDR3 coding DNA: TGCAGCGTTGCGGGACTTTCCTACGAGCAGTACTTC.

This clonotype has just one count. Germline is not matched at one junction end, which may reflect a read error. The J gene is TRBJ1-1, the V gene TRBV14, with D unclear. CDR3 size: 14 residues. CDR1 is SGHDN and CDR2 is FVKESK in the germline V gene. Here the CDR3 DNA reads TGTGCCAACAGCCAGGTACTTCGTGGCACTGAAGCTTTCTTT. Its protein is CANSQVLRGTEAFF. The full variable domain, rest sourced from reference TRBV14 and TRBJ1-1, is EAGVTQFPSHSVIEKGQTVTLRCDPISGHDNLYWYRRVMGKEIKFLLHFVKESKQDESGMPNNRFLAERTGGTYSTLKVQPAELEDSGVYFCANSQVLRGTEAFFGQGTRLTVV.

This rearrangement joins TRBV4-1 to TRBJ1-5, with TRBD1 as a possible D gene (6 bases). Germline lookup yields CDR1 MGHRA and CDR2 YSYEKL. V was shortened by 0 bases and J by 5 bases, with 14 bases between the two germline ends. The CDR3 spans 16 residues. The CDR3 spells CASSQDGTGMDQPQHF. CDR3 sequence (DNA): TGCGCCAGCAGCCAAGATGGAACAGGGATGGATCAGCCCCAGCATTTT.

V is TRBV4-1 and J is TRBJ1-5; 9 nucleotides match TRBD1. The V and J ends lost 3 bases and 0 bases, in that order; junction bases with no gene match: 3. The CDR3 contains 16 residues. The germline V gene has CDR1 MGHRA and CDR2 YSYEKL. The CDR3 DNA sequence: TGCGCCAGCAGCCAGAGACAGGGGGTTAGCAATCAGCCCCAGCATTTT. This encodes CASSQRQGVSNQPQHF.

There are a few counts of this clonotype. V gene TRBV3-1 combines with J gene TRBJ2-7; 9 bases are shared with TRBD2. Germline lookup yields CDR1 LGHDT and CDR2 YNNKEL (reference sequence). There are 18 residues in the CDR3. With 0 bases clipped from V and 1 base from J, the junction kept 10 bases outside the gene matches. CDR3 region: CASSQDRLVAGESYEQYF. The CDR3, as DNA: TGTGCCAGCAGCCAAGATCGTTTGGTAGCGGGGGAGTCCTACGAGCAGTACTTC.

The table lists this clonotype with a few counts. The chain is built from TRBV4-1 and TRBJ1-2; no definite D call. The germline V gene encodes CDR1 MGHRA and CDR2 YSYEKL. The germline V and J ends were trimmed by 6 bases and 1 base, with 18 bases remaining between them. This CDR3 is built from 16 residues. This CDR3 is CASSKATNKNNYGYTF. The CDR3 coding sequence is TGCGCCAGCAGTAAAGCTACAAATAAAAATAACTATGGCTACACCTTC.

This clonotype was seen a handful of times. The J gene is TRBJ2-1, the V gene TRBV12-3 or TRBV12-4; D call uncertain. The CDR3 spans 15 residues. Trimming stripped 6 bases from V and 4 bases from J, with 16 bases between. DNA for the CDR3: TGTGCCAGCAGGTATCAGTCAGGAGTATACAATGAGCAGTTCTTC. Encoded protein: CASRYQSGVYNEQFF.

To note about this clonotype: Without the conserved terminal phenylalanine or tryptophan, this CDR3 likely stems from a read error. The DNA of the CDR3 is TGTGCCAGCACCATAAGAAGGGGTTACAATGAGCAGTTCTAC. This sequence encodes CASTIRRGYNEQFY. This chain connects TRBV7-2 to TRBJ2-1, with a tentative D call TRBD1 (5 bases). The CDR3 has 14 amino acids. V was clipped by 7 bases and J by 4 bases, with 14 bases between them. The germline gives CDR1 SGHTA, CDR2 FQGNSA.

This clonotype occurred a few times. This chain joins TRBV29-1 and TRBJ2-7; D remains ambiguous. V lost 1 base to trimming and J lost 0 bases, with 4 bases between them. The CDR3 is 12 residues long. Germline V lookup: CDR1 SQVTM, CDR2 ANQGSEA. This CDR3 is CSVEAGSYEQYF. In DNA, the CDR3 is TGCAGCGTTGAAGCCGGCTCCTACGAGCAGTACTTC.